Below, one T cell receptor (beta chain) is given with its context. What it binds is unknown. The data stem from a study of CD8 T cells in ankylosing spondylitis. Germline CDR1 and CDR2: DFQATT and SNEGSKA (reference sequence). This CDR3 is built from 15 residues. V shed 6 bases, J shed 6 bases, and the junction held 13 bases outside the gene matches. Whole-study results and caveats: Made up of eight or nine highly homologous variants, a TCR beta motif appeared characteristic of ankylosing spondylitis blood. In ankylosing spondylitis patients, matched synovial fluid reportedly showed significant enrichment of disease-linked clones.

Quantitative 5'-RACE with molecular barcodes produced the TCR beta libraries. MiXCR was run by TCRdb on the 5' RACE reads, yielding one entry per CDR3 protein. Of 150,000 or so distinct CDR3 sequences detected, roughly 34% appear once; the ten largest clones hold approximately 5.9%. Sequencing was carried out using synovial fluid, either unsorted or a sorted T cell fraction (not recorded which). This chain joins TRBV20-1 and TRBJ2-1; TRBD1 agrees at 8 bases. This sequence originates from a male donor with ankylosing spondylitis. The CDR3 sequence: CSASHPGQASNEQFF. The CDR3 nucleotides are TGCAGTGCCAGTCATCCGGGACAGGCTTCCAATGAGCAGTTCTTC.